The present T cell receptor (beta chain) was sequenced within a study of identical twins. Study-level results: Diverse VJ usage suggested most zero-insertion clonotypes were not invariant T cells.

The CDR3 spans 15 residues. Trimming took 3 bases from V and 8 from J; bases not matched to a gene: 7. Germline values: CDR1 SGHRS, CDR2 YFSETQ. This clonotype was counted a few times. The antigen remains unidentified. TCRdb re-analysed the 5' RACE reads in MiXCR, keeping a single row per CDR3 protein. The repertoire consists of about 660,000 distinct CDR3 sequences, with about 9.4% occurring once and the leading ten covering around 0.98%. The same sample was also studied in work on yellow fever vaccine responses in identical twins.

This clonotype originated in a woman aged 18-30 years in good health. The sample taken for sequencing was PBMCs. The chain links TRBV5-1 to TRBJ1-6; 8 bases align to TRBD1. As DNA, the CDR3 is TGCGCCAGCAGCTATAGCGTGACAGGGGATTCACCCCTCCACTTT. Translating it yields CASSYSVTGDSPLHF. The full variable domain, its missing parts supplied by reference TRBV5-1 and TRBJ1-6, is KAGVTQTPRYLIKTRGQQVTLSCSPISGHRSVSWYQQTPGQGLQFLFEYFSETQRNKGNFPGRFSGRQFSNSRSEMNVSTLELGDSALYLCASSYSVTGDSPLHFGNGTRLTVT.